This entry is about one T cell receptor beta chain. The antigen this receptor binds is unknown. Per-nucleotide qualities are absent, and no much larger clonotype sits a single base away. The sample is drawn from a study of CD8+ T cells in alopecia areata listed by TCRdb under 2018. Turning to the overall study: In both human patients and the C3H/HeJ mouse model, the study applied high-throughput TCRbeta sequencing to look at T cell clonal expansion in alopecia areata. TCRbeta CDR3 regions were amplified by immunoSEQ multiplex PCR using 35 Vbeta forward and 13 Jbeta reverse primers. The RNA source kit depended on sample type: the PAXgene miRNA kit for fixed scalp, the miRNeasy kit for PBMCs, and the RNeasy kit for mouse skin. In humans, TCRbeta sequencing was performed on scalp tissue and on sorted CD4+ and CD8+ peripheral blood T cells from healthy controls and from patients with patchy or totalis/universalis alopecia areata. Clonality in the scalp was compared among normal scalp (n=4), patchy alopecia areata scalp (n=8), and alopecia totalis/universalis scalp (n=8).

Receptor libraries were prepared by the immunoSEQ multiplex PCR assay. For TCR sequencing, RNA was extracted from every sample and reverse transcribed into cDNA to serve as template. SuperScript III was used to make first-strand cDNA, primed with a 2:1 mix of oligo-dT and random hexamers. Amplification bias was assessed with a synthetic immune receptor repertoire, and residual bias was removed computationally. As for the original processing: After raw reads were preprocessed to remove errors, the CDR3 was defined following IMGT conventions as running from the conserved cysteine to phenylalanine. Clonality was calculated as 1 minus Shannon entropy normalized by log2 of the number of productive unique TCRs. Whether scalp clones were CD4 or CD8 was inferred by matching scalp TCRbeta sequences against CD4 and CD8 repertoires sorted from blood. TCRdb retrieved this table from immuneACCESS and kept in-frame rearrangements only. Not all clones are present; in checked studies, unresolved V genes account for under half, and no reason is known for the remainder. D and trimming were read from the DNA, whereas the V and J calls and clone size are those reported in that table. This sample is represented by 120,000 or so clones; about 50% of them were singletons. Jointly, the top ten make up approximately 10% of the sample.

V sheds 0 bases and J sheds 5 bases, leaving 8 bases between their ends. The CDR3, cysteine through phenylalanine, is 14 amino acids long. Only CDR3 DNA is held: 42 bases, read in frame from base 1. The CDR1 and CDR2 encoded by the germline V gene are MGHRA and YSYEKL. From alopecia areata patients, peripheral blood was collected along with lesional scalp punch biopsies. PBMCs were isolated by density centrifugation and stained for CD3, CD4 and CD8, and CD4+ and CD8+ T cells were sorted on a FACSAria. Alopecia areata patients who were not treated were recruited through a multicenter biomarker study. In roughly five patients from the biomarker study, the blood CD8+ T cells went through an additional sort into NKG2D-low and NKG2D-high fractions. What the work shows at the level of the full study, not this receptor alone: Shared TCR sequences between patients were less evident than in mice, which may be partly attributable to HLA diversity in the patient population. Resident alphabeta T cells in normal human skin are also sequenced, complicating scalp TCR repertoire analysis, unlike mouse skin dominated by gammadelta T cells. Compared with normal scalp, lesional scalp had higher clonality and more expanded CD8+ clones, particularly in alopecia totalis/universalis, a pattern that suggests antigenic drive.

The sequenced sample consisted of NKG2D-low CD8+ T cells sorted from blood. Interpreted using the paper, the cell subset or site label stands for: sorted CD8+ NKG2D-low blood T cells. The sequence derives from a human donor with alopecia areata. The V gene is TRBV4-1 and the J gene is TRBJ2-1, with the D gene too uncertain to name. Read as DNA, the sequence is TGCGCCAGCAGCCAAGAAACGGCGAACAATGAGCAGTTCTTC. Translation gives CASSQETANNEQFF.